Listed below are T cell receptor beta chains from one sample, sequenced in a study of blood T cell repertoires in COVID-19. Generated by immunoSEQ multiplex PCR, the TCRdb table keeps only in-frame clones and is missing some. The sample contains about 130,000 clones, around 88% of which appear only once. The specimen sequenced was peripheral blood. All receptors come from a man aged 45-60 years with acute or convalescent COVID-19. CDR3s include the opening cysteine and the closing phenylalanine or tryptophan. Fields, in order: J gene, V gene, D gene, clone size, CDR3 protein, CDR3 DNA. D genes are given only for firm matches. Only part of the rows carry a size: once, few, many, or a class if the clone is expanded.

TRBJ2-7	TRBV27	.	.	CASSLKYPRQEVQSGTYEQYF	TGTGCCAGCAGTTTAAAGTATCCTAGGCAGGAGGTACAATCAGGAACCTACGAGCAGTACTTC
TRBJ1-1	TRBV18	.	.	CASSQSREGEAFF	TGTGCCAGCTCTCAAAGCAGGGAAGGTGAAGCTTTCTTT
TRBJ1-1	TRBV6-5	.	.	CASSYVPVEVTEAFF	TGTGCCAGCAGTTACGTTCCGGTTGAAGTCACTGAAGCTTTCTTT
TRBJ2-1	TRBV19	.	.	CASSNPAGQGDEQFF	TGTGCCAGTAGTAACCCCGCGGGGCAGGGGGATGAGCAGTTCTTC
TRBJ1-2	TRBV28	TRBD1	.	CASSLPGSSGGGYTF	TGTGCCAGCAGTTTACCCGGCTCCTCAGGGGGTGGCTACACCTTC
TRBJ1-3	TRBV5-1	TRBD1	.	CASSEQGAKRNTIYF	TGCGCCAGCAGCGAACAGGGGGCAAAGAGAAACACCATATATTTT
TRBJ1-6	TRBV4-1	.	.	CASSQERQPPPHNSPLHF	TGCGCCAGCAGCCAAGAACGACAGCCACCCCCTCATAATTCACCCCTCCACTTT
TRBJ2-7	TRBV28	.	.	CASSPGLKYEQYF	TGTGCCAGCAGTCCGGGACTGAAGTACGAGCAGTACTTC
TRBJ1-4	TRBV11-2	.	.	CASSIQGWANEKLFF	TGTGCCAGCAGCATTCAGGGGTGGGCTAATGAAAAACTGTTTTTT
TRBJ1-1	TRBV10-1	.	.	CASSESWRNMNTEAFF	TGCGCCAGCAGTGAGTCGTGGCGGAACATGAACACTGAAGCTTTCTTT
TRBJ1-2	TRBV5-4	TRBD1	.	CASSTTTGNGYTF	TGTGCCAGCAGCACCACGACAGGGAATGGCTACACCTTC
TRBJ1-1	TRBV2	.	.	CASSSQGFNTEAFF	TGTGCCAGCAGTAGCCAGGGGTTTAACACTGAAGCTTTCTTT
TRBJ1-1	TRBV28	TRBD1	.	CASSGTVISAFF	TGTGCCAGCAGTGGGACAGTAATTTCGGCTTTCTTT
TRBJ1-1	TRBV12-5	.	.	CASGDPTGTEAFF	TGTGCTAGTGGCGACCCCACAGGGACTGAAGCTTTCTTT
TRBJ2-7	TRBV27	.	.	CASSLVAAVRYEQYF	TGTGCCAGCAGTTTAGTGGCAGCGGTGAGGTACGAGCAGTACTTC
TRBJ2-5	TRBV19	.	.	CASSLETQYF	TGTGCCAGCTCCCTGGAGACCCAGTACTTC
TRBJ2-7	TRBV29-1	TRBD2	.	CSALRGTYEQYF	TGCAGCGCATTGCGGGGGACCTACGAGCAGTACTTC
TRBJ1-1	TRBV5-1	.	.	CASSLAPDTEAFF	TGCGCCAGCAGCTTGGCACCGGACACTGAAGCTTTCTTT
TRBJ2-3	TRBV5-5	TRBD1	.	CASSSGTGPVDTQYF	TGTGCCAGCAGCTCAGGGACAGGGCCCGTTGATACGCAGTATTTT
TRBJ1-4	TRBV18	TRBD1	.	CASSPIGQGIFEKLFF	TGTGCCAGCTCACCAATCGGACAGGGTATCTTTGAAAAACTGTTTTTT
TRBJ1-6	TRBV3-1/TRBV3-2	.	once	CASSQGAKDSPLHF	TGTGCCAGCAGCCAAGGGGCTAAGGATTCACCCCTCCACTTT
TRBJ2-2	TRBV5-1	.	.	CASSWGDTGELFF	TGCGCCAGCAGCTGGGGGGACACCGGGGAGCTGTTTTTT
TRBJ1-1	TRBV5-4	.	.	CASSLGVTKNTEAFF	TGTGCCAGCAGCTTGGGCGTCACGAAGAACACTGAAGCTTTCTTT
TRBJ1-2	TRBV3-1/TRBV3-2	TRBD1	.	CASSQGTGQGGYTF	TGTGCCAGCAGCCAAGGGACAGGGCAGGGGGGCTACACCTTC
TRBJ1-1	TRBV5-1	TRBD1	.	CASSLQGANTEAFF	TGCGCCAGCAGCTTACAGGGGGCGAACACTGAAGCTTTCTTT
TRBJ1-5	TRBV28	TRBD1	.	CASSLPQGGEPQHF	TGTGCCAGCAGTTTACCCCAGGGGGGTGAGCCCCAGCATTTT
TRBJ1-2	TRBV25-1	.	.	CASSGAYGYTF	TGTGCCAGCAGTGGGGCCTATGGCTACACCTTC